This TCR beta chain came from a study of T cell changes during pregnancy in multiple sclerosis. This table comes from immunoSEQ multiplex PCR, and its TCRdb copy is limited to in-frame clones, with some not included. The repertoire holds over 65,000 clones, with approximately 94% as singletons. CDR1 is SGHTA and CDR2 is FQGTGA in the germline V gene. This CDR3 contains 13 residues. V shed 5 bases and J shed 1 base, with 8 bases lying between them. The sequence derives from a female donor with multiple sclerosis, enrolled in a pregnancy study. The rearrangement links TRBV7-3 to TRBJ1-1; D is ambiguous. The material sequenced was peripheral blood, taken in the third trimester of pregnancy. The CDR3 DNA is TGTGCCAGCAGCCTCGAGGCGAACACTGAAGCTTTCTTT. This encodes CASSLEANTEAFF.